The sequence of this T cell receptor beta chain was determined in a study of identical twins. Study-level findings and limits: Among out-of-frame alpha sequences shared by twins, low generation probability occurred in excess. Among beta out-of-frame sequences, excess sharing between twins appeared weaker.

TCRdb re-called the 5' RACE reads through MiXCR, storing one row per CDR3 protein. The profile shows fewer than 800,000 distinct CDR3 sequences, roughly 6.6% of them singletons. A remark on this clonotype: Its antigen is not known.

All of the donors were Caucasians in good health. The germline CDR1 and CDR2 sequences are SGHTA and FQGTGA. This CDR3 spans 15 amino acids. V lost 5 bases to trimming and J lost 9 bases, with 20 bases between them. A further study also used this sample, focusing on yellow fever vaccine responses in identical twins.

The specimen sequenced was PBMCs. The receptor comes from a woman aged 18-29 years in good health. The V and J genes are TRBV7-3 and TRBJ2-1, with D unclear. CDR3 in amino acids: CASSQMGSSVSEQFF. As DNA, the CDR3 is TGTGCCAGCAGCCAAATGGGCAGTAGTGTCAGTGAGCAGTTCTTC.